This TCR beta chain was sequenced during a study of blood T cell repertoires in COVID-19. Looking at the study overall: Samples taken during acute and convalescent COVID-19 were collected in the United States, Italy and Spain. T cells, B-cell-depleted T cells, or PBMCs supplied cDNA or gDNA.

This clone was recorded a few times. Deletions cut 4 bases from V and 5 bases from J, with 17 bases between. Germline CDR1 KGHDR, CDR2 SFDVKD. The CDR3 is made up of 16 amino acids. In the authors' workflow: It was from reference gene primer amplification that nucleated cell counts were estimated. Clones were sequenced by immunoSEQ multiplex PCR, and TCRdb holds only the in-frame ones, with some missing. V and J calls plus clone size are reproduced from that table; the DNA served to infer D and trimming. The sample carries around 170,000 clones, roughly 80% recorded once. V usage is TRBV24-1 and J usage is TRBJ2-1, with D possibly matching TRBD1 (8 bases). The sequence was collected from a woman older than 75 with acute or convalescent COVID-19. The source material was peripheral blood. This CDR3 reads CATSDQTGGVNNEQFF. In nucleotides, the CDR3 is TGTGCCACCAGTGACCAAACAGGGGGGGTTAACAATGAGCAGTTCTTC.